This T cell receptor beta chain originates from a study of blood T cell repertoires in COVID-19 (dated by TCRdb to 2019 to 2021). The study in broad terms: The collaborator samples originated in the United States, Italy and Spain and spanned the acute and convalescent phases of COVID-19. The material from the prospective study consisted of cDNA or gDNA derived from T cells, B-cell-depleted T cells, or PBMCs. The dataset comprised deeply sampled blood TCRbeta repertoires from subjects exposed to, actively infected with, or recovered from COVID-19. The repertoires were released in a freely available public database meant as a resource for research on the immune response to SARS-CoV-2. The samples were drawn from two sources: the first 160 participants of the ongoing ImmuneRACE study, and 1,000 to 1,500 subjects contributed by 6 global collaborators. Sample metadata almost always included a de-identified subject ID, COVID-19 status, age in years and sex. Where HLA class I and class II types were available, the types were taken from metadata supplied by the sample provider, not from assay-based typing. Here is what the overall study found, with its caveats: How much clinical and demographic metadata was included differed by source and by participant, and the metadata was provided uncurated.

In regard to this clone: Its antigen has not been determined. No per-base quality is available; no much larger clone lies one base away.

At one collaborating source in Seattle, patients were enrolled during active infection and were followed longitudinally through the course of disease. The collaborating institutions used their own protocols to collect whole blood in K2EDTA tubes. Collaborator samples were shipped for TCRbeta analysis as frozen whole blood, isolated PBMCs, or DNA extracted from either sample type. The CDR3 contains 16 residues, cysteine and phenylalanine counted. The retained sequence is limited to the CDR3, 48 bases, with the frame set at the first base. CDR1 and CDR2, looked up from the germline V gene (reference sequence), are SEHNR and FQNEAQ. V is trimmed back by 4 bases and J by 7 bases, and the junction contains 13 bases that no gene match accounts for. TCRbeta CDR3 regions were amplified from genomic DNA using the immunoSEQ Assay, a bias-controlled multiplex PCR. As for the authors' bioinformatics: The number of nucleated cells in each sample was estimated from the amplification of reference gene primers within the assay. To quantify the absolute abundance of each unique TCRbeta CDR3 rearrangement, sequence reads were collapsed and filtered. For each sample, productive Simpson clonality was calculated as the square root of Simpson's diversity index across productive rearrangements. TCRdb carries this immuneACCESS record with in-frame sequences only. Its versions omit some clonotypes, under half of them owing to an unresolved V gene in the studies checked, with the rest unexplained. The V and J calls and the clone size are those of that table, but D and trimming were determined from the DNA. The sample records hundreds of thousands of clones, 88% of which are singletons. Together, the top ten hold roughly 12% of the sample.

The TCR was taken from a woman aged 50 to 65 with COVID-19, enrolled during active disease. Recombination joined TRBV7-9 with TRBJ1-1, with 9 bases in between that match TRBD1. Sequences were obtained from peripheral blood. The DNA sequence is as follows: TGTGCCAGCAGCTCTGACACAGGGGGCGCCTATGATGAAGCTTTCTTT. The resulting protein is CASSSDTGGAYDEAFF. Reference TRBV7-9 and TRBJ1-1 proteins supply the regions before and after the CDR3; the full variable domain is: DTGVSQNPRHKITKRGQNVTFRCDPISEHNRLYWYRQTLGQGPEFLTYFQNEAQLEKSRLLSDRFSAERPKGSFSTLEIQRTEQGDSAMYLCASSSDTGGAYDEAFFGQGTRLTVV.